This T cell receptor (beta chain) was captured in a study of T-cell reconstitution after alpha-beta-depleted transplantation in children. Unique molecular identifiers tagged the TCRbeta library. One entry per CDR3 protein results from TCRdb running MiXCR on the PCR reads. The data show approximately 630,000 distinct CDR3 sequences, about an eighth seen once. V was clipped by 2 bases and J by 5 bases, with 14 bases between them. This CDR3 is built from 15 residues. From germline, CDR1 is SGHRS and CDR2 YFSETQ. The chain has TRBV5-1 and TRBJ2-4; D unclear. Specimen: PBMCs, collected before TCRalphabeta/CD19-depleted stem cell transplant. The source is a girl aged 2-10 years with congenital amegakaryocytic thrombocytopenia, due to receive a stem cell transplant. Here the CDR3 reads CASSFRLGKENIQYF. Written as DNA, the CDR3 is TGCGCCAGCAGCTTCCGTCTGGGGAAAGAAAACATTCAGTACTTC.